This entry describes one T cell receptor beta chain. Its antigen is not known. RNA and DNA were co-extracted from about 20-30 mg of unsorted bulk tissue. Germline CDR1 MNHNS, CDR2 SASEGT. With 4 bases clipped from V and 7 bases from J, the junction kept 7 bases outside the gene matches. CDR3 length: 14 amino acids. This sample is drawn from a study of tumor-infiltrating lymphocytes in primary liver carcinoma. On the study more broadly: There were roughly 3.5 to 7.13 million productive TCRbeta reads per sample, a yield similar across tissue types.

Broader study findings: Whereas tumor region pairs overlapped more, tumor-adjacent and tumor-blood pairs overlapped less.

With a constant-region primer, TCR beta cDNA was made from approximately 520 ng of total RNA. ARM-PCR was slightly modified, and three nested multiplex PCR rounds with it gave rise to the TCR beta libraries. Researchers ran the first two PCR rounds for roughly 10 cycles each with TRBV1-TRBV30 forward primers and a C-beta reverse primer. Each CDR3 protein gets one entry after TCRdb re-called the multiplex PCR reads with MiXCR. The repertoire holds approximately 76,000 distinct CDR3 sequences, with 71% as singletons. Material for sequencing was liver tumor tissue from sampling region 4. Subset meaning: tumor region T4, right-lateral pole. The TCR comes from a woman aged 55-70 years with primary liver carcinoma and hepatitis B virus infection. The chain is built from TRBV6-1 and TRBJ1-2; 9 bases fit TRBD1. The CDR3 is CASSGARTGAGYTF. CDR3 DNA: TGTGCCAGCAGTGGAGCGAGGACAGGGGCTGGCTACACCTTC.